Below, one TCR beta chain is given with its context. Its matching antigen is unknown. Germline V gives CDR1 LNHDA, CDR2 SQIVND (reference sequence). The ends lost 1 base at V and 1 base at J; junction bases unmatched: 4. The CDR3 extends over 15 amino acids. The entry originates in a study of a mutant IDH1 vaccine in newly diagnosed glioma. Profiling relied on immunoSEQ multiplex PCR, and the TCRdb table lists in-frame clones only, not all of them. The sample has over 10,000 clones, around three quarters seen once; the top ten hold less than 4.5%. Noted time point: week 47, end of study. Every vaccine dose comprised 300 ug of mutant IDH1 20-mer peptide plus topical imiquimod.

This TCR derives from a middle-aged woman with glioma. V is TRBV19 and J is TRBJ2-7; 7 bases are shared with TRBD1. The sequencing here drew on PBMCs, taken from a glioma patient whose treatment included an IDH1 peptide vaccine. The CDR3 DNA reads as TGTGCCAGTAGTATAGGGACAGGACTTTCCTACGAGCAGTACTTC. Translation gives CASSIGTGLSYEQYF.